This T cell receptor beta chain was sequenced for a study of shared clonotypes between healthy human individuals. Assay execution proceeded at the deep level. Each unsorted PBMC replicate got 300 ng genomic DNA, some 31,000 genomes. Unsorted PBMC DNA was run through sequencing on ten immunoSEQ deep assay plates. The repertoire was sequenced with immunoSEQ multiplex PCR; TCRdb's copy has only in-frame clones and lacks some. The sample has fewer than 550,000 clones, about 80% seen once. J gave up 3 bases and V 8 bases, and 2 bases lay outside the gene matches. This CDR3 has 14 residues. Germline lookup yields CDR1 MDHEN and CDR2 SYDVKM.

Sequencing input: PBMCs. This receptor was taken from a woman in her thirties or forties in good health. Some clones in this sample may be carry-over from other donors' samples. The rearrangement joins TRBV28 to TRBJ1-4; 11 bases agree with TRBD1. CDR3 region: CASGQGASNEKLFF. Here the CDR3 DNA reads TGTGCCAGCGGACAGGGGGCGTCTAATGAAAAACTGTTTTTT.